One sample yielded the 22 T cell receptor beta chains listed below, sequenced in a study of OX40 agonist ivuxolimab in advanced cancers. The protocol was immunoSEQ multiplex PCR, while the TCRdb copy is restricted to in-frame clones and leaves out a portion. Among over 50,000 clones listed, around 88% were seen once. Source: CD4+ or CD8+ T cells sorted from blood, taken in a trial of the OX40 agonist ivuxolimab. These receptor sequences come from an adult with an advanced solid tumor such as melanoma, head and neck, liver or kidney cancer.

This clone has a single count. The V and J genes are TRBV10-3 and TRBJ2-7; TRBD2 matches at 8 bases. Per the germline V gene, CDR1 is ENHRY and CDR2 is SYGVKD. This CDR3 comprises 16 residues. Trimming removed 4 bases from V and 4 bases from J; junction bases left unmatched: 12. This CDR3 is CAISGREGSISYEQYF. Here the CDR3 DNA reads TGTGCCATCAGTGGACGGGAGGGCTCTATTTCTTACGAGCAGTACTTC.

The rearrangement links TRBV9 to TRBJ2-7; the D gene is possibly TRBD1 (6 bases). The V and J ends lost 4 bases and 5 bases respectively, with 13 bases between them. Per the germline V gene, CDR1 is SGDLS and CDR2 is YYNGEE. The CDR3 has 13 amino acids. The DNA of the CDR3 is TGTGCCAGCAGCCTCGGGACAAGGAACGAGCAGTACTTC. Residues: CASSLGTRNEQYF. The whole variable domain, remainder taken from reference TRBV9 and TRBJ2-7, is DSGVTQTPKHLITATGQRVTLRCSPRSGDLSVYWYQQSLDQGLQFLIQYYNGEERAKGNILERFSAQQFPDLHSELNLSSLELGDSALYFCASSLGTRNEQYFGPGTRLTVT.

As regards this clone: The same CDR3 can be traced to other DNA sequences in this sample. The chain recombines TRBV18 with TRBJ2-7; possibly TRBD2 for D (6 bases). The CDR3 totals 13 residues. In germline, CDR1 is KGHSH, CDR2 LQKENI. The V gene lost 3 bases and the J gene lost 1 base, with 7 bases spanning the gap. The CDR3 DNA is TGTGCCAGCTCACCGGGACTTTCCTACGAGCAGTACTTC. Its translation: CASSPGLSYEQYF.

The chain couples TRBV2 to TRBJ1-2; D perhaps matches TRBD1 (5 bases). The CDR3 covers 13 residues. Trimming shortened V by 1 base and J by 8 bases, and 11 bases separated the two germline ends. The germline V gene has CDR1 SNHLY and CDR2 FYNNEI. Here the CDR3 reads CASSEVGVKGYTF. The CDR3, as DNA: TGTGCCAGCAGTGAAGTAGGGGTTAAGGGCTACACCTTC.

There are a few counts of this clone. CDR3 region: CASTQGSGIRNTIYF. For the CDR3, the DNA is TGTGCCAGCACCCAAGGTTCGGGGATACGAAACACCATATATTTT. V is TRBV7-6 and J is TRBJ1-3; D unresolved. Trimming cost V 7 bases and J 5 bases, with 18 bases left between them. The CDR3 loop spans 15 amino acids. From germline, CDR1 is SGHVS and CDR2 FNYEAQ.

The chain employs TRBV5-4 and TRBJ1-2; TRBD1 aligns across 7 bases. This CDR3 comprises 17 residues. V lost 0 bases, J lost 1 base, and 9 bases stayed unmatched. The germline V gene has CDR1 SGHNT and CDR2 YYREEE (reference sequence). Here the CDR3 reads CASSLGAPGQNNYGYTF. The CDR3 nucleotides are TGTGCCAGCAGCTTGGGCGCCCCGGGACAGAATAACTATGGCTACACCTTC.

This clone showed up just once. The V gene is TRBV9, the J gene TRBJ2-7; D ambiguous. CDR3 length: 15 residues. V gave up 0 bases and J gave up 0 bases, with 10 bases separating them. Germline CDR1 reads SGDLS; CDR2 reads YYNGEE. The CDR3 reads CASSVEAESSYEQYF. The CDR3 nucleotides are TGTGCCAGCAGCGTAGAAGCTGAGAGCTCCTACGAGCAGTACTTC. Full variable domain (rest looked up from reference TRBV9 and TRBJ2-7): DSGVTQTPKHLITATGQRVTLRCSPRSGDLSVYWYQQSLDQGLQFLIQYYNGEERAKGNILERFSAQQFPDLHSELNLSSLELGDSALYFCASSVEAESSYEQYFGPGTRLTVT.

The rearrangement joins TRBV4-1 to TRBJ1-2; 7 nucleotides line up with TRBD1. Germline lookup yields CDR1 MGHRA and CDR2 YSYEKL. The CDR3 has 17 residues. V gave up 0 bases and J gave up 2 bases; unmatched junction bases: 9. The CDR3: CASSQESFGDSNYGYTF. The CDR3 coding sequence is TGCGCCAGCAGCCAAGAATCTTTCGGGGACAGCAACTATGGCTACACCTTC.

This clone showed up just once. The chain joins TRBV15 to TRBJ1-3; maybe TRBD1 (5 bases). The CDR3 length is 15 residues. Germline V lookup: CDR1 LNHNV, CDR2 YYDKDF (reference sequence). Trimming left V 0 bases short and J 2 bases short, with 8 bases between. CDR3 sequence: CATSRDKQAGNTIYF. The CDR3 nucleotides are TGTGCCACCAGCAGAGACAAACAGGCTGGAAACACCATATATTTT.

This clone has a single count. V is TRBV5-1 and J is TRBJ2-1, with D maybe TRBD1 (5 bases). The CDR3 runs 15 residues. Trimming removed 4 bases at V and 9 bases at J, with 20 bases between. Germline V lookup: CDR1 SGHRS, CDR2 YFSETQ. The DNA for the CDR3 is TGCGCCAGCAGCCTCCTCGCAGGGAAGAGAAGTGAGCAGTTCTTC. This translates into CASSLLAGKRSEQFF.

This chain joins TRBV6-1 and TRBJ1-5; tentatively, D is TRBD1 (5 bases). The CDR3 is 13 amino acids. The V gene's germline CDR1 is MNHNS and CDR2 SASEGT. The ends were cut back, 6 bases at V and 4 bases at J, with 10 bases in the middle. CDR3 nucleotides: TGTGCCAGCAGGGTAGCAGGGAATCAGCCCCAGCATTTT. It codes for CASRVAGNQPQHF.

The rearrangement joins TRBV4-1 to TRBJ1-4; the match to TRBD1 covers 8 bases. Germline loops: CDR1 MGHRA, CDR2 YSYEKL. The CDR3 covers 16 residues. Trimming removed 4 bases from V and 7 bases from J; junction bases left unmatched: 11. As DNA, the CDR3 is TGCGCCAGCAGCCGAGGACAGGGAGGGAGGAGTGAAAAACTGTTTTTT. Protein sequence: CASSRGQGGRSEKLFF.

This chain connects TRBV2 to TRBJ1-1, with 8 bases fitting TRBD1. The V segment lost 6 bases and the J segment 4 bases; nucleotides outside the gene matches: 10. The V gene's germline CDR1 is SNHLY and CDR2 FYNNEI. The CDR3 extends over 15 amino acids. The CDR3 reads CASSRQGNRGTEAFF. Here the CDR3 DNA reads TGTGCCAGCAGCCGACAGGGGAACCGGGGCACTGAAGCTTTCTTT. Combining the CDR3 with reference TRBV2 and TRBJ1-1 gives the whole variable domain EPEVTQTPSHQVTQMGQEVILRCVPISNHLYFYWYRQILGQKVEFLVSFYNNEISEKSEIFDDQFSVERPDGSNFTLKIRSTKLEDSAMYFCASSRQGNRGTEAFFGQGTRLTVV.

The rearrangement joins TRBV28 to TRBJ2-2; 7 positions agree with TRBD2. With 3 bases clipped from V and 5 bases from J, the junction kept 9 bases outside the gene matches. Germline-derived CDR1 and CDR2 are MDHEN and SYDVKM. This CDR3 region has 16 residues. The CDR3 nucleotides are TGTGCCAGCAGTTTGGCGGCGGGGGTATGGACCGGGGAGCTGTTTTTT. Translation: CASSLAAGVWTGELFF.

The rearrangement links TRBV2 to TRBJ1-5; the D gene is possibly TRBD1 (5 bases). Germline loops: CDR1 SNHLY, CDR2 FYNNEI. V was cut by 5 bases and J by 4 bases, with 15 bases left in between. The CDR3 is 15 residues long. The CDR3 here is CASSFDRDTNQPQHF. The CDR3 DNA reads TGTGCCAGCAGTTTCGACAGAGATACAAATCAGCCCCAGCATTTT.

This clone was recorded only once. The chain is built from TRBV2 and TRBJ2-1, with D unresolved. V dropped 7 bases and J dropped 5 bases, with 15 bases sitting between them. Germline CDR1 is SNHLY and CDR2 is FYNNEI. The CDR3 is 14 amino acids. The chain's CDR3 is CASTGGYLDNEQFF. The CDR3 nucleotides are TGTGCCAGCACGGGCGGTTACTTGGACAATGAGCAGTTCTTC. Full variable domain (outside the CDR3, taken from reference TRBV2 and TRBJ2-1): EPEVTQTPSHQVTQMGQEVILRCVPISNHLYFYWYRQILGQKVEFLVSFYNNEISEKSEIFDDQFSVERPDGSNFTLKIRSTKLEDSAMYFCASTGGYLDNEQFFGPGTRLTVL.

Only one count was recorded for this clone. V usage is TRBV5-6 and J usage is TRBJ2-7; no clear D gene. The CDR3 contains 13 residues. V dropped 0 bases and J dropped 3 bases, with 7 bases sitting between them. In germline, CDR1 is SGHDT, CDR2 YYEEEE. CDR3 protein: CASSLGSFYEQYF. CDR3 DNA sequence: TGTGCCAGCAGCTTGGGGTCCTTCTACGAGCAGTACTTC.

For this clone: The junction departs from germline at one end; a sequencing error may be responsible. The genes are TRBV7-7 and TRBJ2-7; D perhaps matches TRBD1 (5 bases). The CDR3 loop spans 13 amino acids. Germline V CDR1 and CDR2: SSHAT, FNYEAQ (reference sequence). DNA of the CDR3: TGTGCTAGCAGCCCTGGGCAGGGTTACGAGCAGTACTTC. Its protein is CASSPGQGYEQYF.

The CDR3: CASREDRTEQFF. The CDR3 DNA reads as TGTGCCAGCAGGGAGGACCGTACCGAGCAGTTCTTC. The genes are TRBV2 and TRBJ2-1; the D gene is possibly TRBD2 (5 bases). Germline V gene lookup returns CDR1 SNHLY and CDR2 FYNNEI. The CDR3 extends over 12 amino acids. The V gene lost 6 bases and the J gene lost 10 bases, with 13 bases spanning the gap.

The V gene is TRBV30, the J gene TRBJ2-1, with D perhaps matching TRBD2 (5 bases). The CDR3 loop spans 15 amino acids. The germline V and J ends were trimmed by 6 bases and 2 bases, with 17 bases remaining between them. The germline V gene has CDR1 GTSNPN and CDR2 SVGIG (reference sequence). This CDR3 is CACQRGGGTYNEQFF. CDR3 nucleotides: TGTGCCTGCCAGCGAGGAGGTGGGACCTACAATGAGCAGTTCTTC.

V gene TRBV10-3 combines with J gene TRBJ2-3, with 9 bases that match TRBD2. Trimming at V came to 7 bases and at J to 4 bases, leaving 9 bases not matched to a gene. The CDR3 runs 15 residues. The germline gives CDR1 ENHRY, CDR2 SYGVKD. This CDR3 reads CAIMRVAGGADTQYF. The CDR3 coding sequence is TGTGCCATCATGCGCGTGGCGGGAGGGGCAGATACGCAGTATTTT.

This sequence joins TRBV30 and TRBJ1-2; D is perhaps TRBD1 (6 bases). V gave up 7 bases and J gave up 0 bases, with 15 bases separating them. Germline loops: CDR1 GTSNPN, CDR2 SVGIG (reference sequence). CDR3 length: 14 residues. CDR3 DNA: TGTGCCTCCCTACTAGGGGGAACTAACTATGGCTACACCTTC. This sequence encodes CASLLGGTNYGYTF.